Presented here are 20 T cell receptor beta chains from one specimen sequenced in a study of blood T cell repertoires in COVID-19 (dated by TCRdb to about 2020). Library preparation was by the immunoSEQ multiplex PCR assay. TCRdb stores this immuneACCESS table with in-frame sequences only. Part of the clones is absent; in the studies checked, under half of the shortfall reflects unresolved V genes, and no reason is known for the rest. This sample lists roughly 300,000 clones; 80% to 95% were detected once. Roughly 1.1% of the sample comes from the top ten. The sample taken for sequencing was PBMCs or T cells enriched from blood (not recorded which). These receptor sequences come from a woman in her 30s who had recovered from COVID-19.

The chain couples TRBV10-3 to TRBJ2-7, with D perhaps matching TRBD1 (6 bases). In germline, CDR1 is ENHRY, CDR2 SYGVKD. V lost 6 bases and J lost 0, with 9 bases in between. The CDR3 runs to 13 residues. Here the CDR3 reads CAIRGGPSYEQYF. CDR3 DNA sequence: TGTGCCATCAGAGGGGGACCCTCCTACGAGCAGTACTTC.

The chain carries TRBV5-1 and TRBJ1-2, with D tentatively TRBD1 (5 bases). Germline values: CDR1 SGHRS, CDR2 YFSETQ. This CDR3 comprises 14 residues. V shed 3 bases and J shed 5 bases, with 14 bases lying between them. The CDR3 coding sequence is TGCGCCAGCAGCTCGGAGGGGACGCAGTATGGCTACACCTTC. Its translation: CASSSEGTQYGYTF.

This chain connects TRBV19 to TRBJ2-1; 9 nucleotides agree with TRBD2. The germline V gene encodes CDR1 LNHDA and CDR2 SQIVND (reference sequence). The ends lost 8 bases at V and 0 bases at J; junction bases unmatched: 5. This CDR3 is built from 15 residues. The CDR3 spells CASRATSGSYNEQFF. For the CDR3, the DNA is TGTGCCAGTCGGGCGACTAGCGGCTCCTACAATGAGCAGTTCTTC.

The chain recombines TRBV9 with TRBJ2-4; possible D gene TRBD1, 5 bases. V was trimmed by 3 bases and J by 3 bases, leaving 13 bases between them. The germline V gene has CDR1 SGDLS and CDR2 YYNGEE. The CDR3 consists of 15 residues. CDR3 residues: CASSGGALDKNIQYF. For the CDR3, the DNA is TGTGCCAGCAGCGGTGGGGCCCTGGACAAAAACATTCAGTACTTC.

The chain is built from TRBV18 and TRBJ2-2; 7 bases align to TRBD2. The CDR3 is made up of 14 amino acids. With 5 bases clipped from V and 3 bases from J, the junction kept 3 bases outside the gene matches. The germline V gene encodes CDR1 KGHSH and CDR2 LQKENI. CDR3 protein: CASSALADTGELFF. In DNA form, the CDR3 reads TGTGCCAGCTCAGCCCTAGCGGACACCGGGGAGCTGTTTTTT.

The chain couples TRBV28 to TRBJ2-2; perhaps TRBD1 as D (6 bases). This CDR3 has 15 amino acids. The germline gives CDR1 MDHEN, CDR2 SYDVKM. V was clipped by 3 bases and J by 6 bases, with 14 bases between them. The DNA of the CDR3 is TGTGCCAGCAGTTTGCTCGGACAGTCCCCCGGGGAGCTGTTTTTT. This codes for CASSLLGQSPGELFF.

This clone appeared a few times. This chain connects TRBV25-1 to TRBJ2-7, with 11 bases matching TRBD2. Germline V gives CDR1 MGHDK, CDR2 SYGVNS. V was pared by 4 bases and J by 2 bases, with 1 base of the junction left unmatched. The CDR3 is 14 amino acids. In DNA, the CDR3 is TGTGCCAGCAGTGGACTAGCGGGGCCCTACGAGCAGTACTTC. Translating gives CASSGLAGPYEQYF.

The chain uses TRBV3-1 (or the pseudogene TRBV3-2) and TRBJ2-7, with 7 bases identical to TRBD2. This CDR3 spans 15 amino acids. Trimming took 2 bases from V and 2 from J; bases not matched to a gene: 6. The germline CDR1 and CDR2 sequences are LGHDT and YNNKEL (reference sequence). This CDR3 reads CASSQRGRDAYEQYF. The CDR3, as DNA: TGTGCCAGCAGCCAAAGAGGGAGGGACGCCTACGAGCAGTACTTC.

The gene calls are TRBV12-3 or TRBV12-4 and TRBJ1-1, with D maybe TRBD1 (6 bases). The CDR3 has 13 residues. Trimming stripped 2 bases from V and 8 bases from J, with 12 bases between. CDR3 protein: CASSLKPQGEAFF. CDR3 DNA sequence: TGTGCCAGCAGTTTAAAGCCGCAGGGGGAAGCTTTCTTT.

This clone was observed a single time. The chain combines TRBV7-6 with TRBJ2-2, with TRBD2 matching 9 bases. Unmatched junction bases numbered 7, after V lost 0 bases and J lost 5 bases. The CDR3 is made up of 17 amino acids. CDR1 and CDR2 (germline): SGHVS, FNYEAQ. The CDR3 DNA reads as TGTGCCAGCAGCTTAGCGTCGGCGGGAGGGGTAACCGGGGAGCTGTTTTTT. Its translation: CASSLASAGGVTGELFF.

The gene calls are TRBV9 and TRBJ1-3, with TRBD1 identical over 9 bases. Per the germline V gene, CDR1 is SGDLS and CDR2 is YYNGEE. This CDR3 comprises 15 residues. V trimming: 3 bases; J trimming: 3 bases; junction bases outside the gene matches: 4. The chain's CDR3 is CASSAQGAYGNTIYF. CDR3 in DNA: TGTGCCAGCAGCGCACAGGGGGCATATGGAAACACCATATATTTT.

The rearrangement links TRBV6-5 to TRBJ2-3; 9 positions agree with TRBD1. CDR1 is MNHEY, CDR2 SVGAGI, per germline. V trimming: 5 bases; J trimming: 3 bases; junction bases outside the gene matches: 3. CDR3 size: 14 residues. The CDR3 spells CASSLTGGTDTQYF. The CDR3 DNA reads TGTGCCAGCAGTCTGACAGGGGGTACAGATACGCAGTATTTT.

This sequence joins TRBV15 and TRBJ2-7; 8 bases are a match to TRBD1. The CDR3 contains 15 residues. Germline CDR1 reads LNHNV; CDR2 reads YYDKDF (reference sequence). After removal of 1 base from V and 5 bases from J, the junction contained 7 bases not matched to a gene. The CDR3 nucleotides are TGTGCCACCAGCAGAGGAAGACAGGGGAGGAACGAGCAGTACTTC. Its translation is CATSRGRQGRNEQYF. Using reference TRBV15 and TRBJ2-7 for the parts outside the CDR3, the full variable domain is DAMVIQNPRYQVTQFGKPVTLSCSQTLNHNVMYWYQQKSSQAPKLLFHYYDKDFNNEADTPDNFQSRRPNTSFCFLDIRSPGLGDTAMYLCATSRGRQGRNEQYFGPGTRLTVT.

The gene calls are TRBV10-3 and TRBJ1-2; D is unresolved. V was pared by 0 bases and J by 3 bases, with 5 bases between. Germline values: CDR1 ENHRY, CDR2 SYGVKD. The CDR3 consists of 13 residues. DNA of the CDR3: TGTGCCATCAGTGAGTCCGGGGACTATGGCTACACCTTC. It encodes CAISESGDYGYTF.

In this sample, this clone turned up many times. The chain employs TRBV6-2 or TRBV6-3 and TRBJ2-7; D is ambiguous. Trimming pared 5 bases from V and 0 bases from J, leaving 11 bases between. Looked up from germline, CDR1 is MNHEY and CDR2 is SVGEGT. This CDR3 has 14 amino acids. CDR3 sequence (DNA): TGTGCCAGCAGTATAAAGAGTAGCTCCTACGAGCAGTACTTC. Residues: CASSIKSSSYEQYF.

This chain links TRBV19 with TRBJ2-2; 8 bases map to TRBD1. The CDR3 totals 17 residues. Trimming cost V 1 base and J 7 bases; bases outside gene matches: 11. CDR1 and CDR2 from the germline V gene are LNHDA and SQIVND (reference sequence). The chain's CDR3 is CASSIVGQGAHGGELFF. DNA for the CDR3: TGTGCCAGTAGTATAGTAGGCCAGGGGGCCCACGGCGGGGAGCTGTTTTTT.

The genes are TRBV11-2 and TRBJ2-7; 8 nucleotides match TRBD1. CDR3 size: 15 residues. J was trimmed by 3 bases and V by 7 bases; bases with no gene match: 11. Per the germline V gene, CDR1 is SGHAT and CDR2 is FQNNGV. The CDR3 sequence: CASNTRQGIGYEQYF. CDR3 DNA sequence: TGTGCCAGCAACACTAGACAGGGGATAGGCTACGAGCAGTACTTC.

The CDR3 is CASSFSGGSGGEQFF. The CDR3 DNA reads TGTGCCAGCAGCTTCTCTGGCGGGAGTGGTGGTGAGCAGTTCTTC. The V call is TRBV7-9, the J call TRBJ2-1; TRBD2 aligns across 7 bases. The CDR3 sequence is 15 residues long. The junction had 11 bases not matched to a gene; V was cut back by 3 bases and J by 9 bases. Germline CDR1 reads SEHNR; CDR2 reads FQNEAQ (reference sequence).

The chain is built from TRBV5-1 and TRBJ1-1; 8 bases match TRBD1. From germline, CDR1 is SGHRS and CDR2 YFSETQ. This CDR3 is 14 amino acids long. J lost 1 base, V lost 4 bases, and 3 bases had no gene match. CDR3 sequence: CASSIGTGNTEAFF. In DNA form, the CDR3 reads TGCGCCAGCAGCATCGGGACAGGGAACACTGAAGCTTTCTTT.

This clone was detected once. V gene TRBV7-9 combines with J gene TRBJ2-3; D is perhaps TRBD2 (5 bases). V dropped 1 base and J dropped 5 bases, with 10 bases sitting between them. This CDR3 is built from 14 residues. Germline V gene data show CDR1 as SEHNR and CDR2 as FQNEAQ (reference sequence). In nucleotides, the CDR3 is TGTGCCAGCAGCTTAGATTACGCGGGAGATACGCAGTATTTT. This encodes CASSLDYAGDTQYF.